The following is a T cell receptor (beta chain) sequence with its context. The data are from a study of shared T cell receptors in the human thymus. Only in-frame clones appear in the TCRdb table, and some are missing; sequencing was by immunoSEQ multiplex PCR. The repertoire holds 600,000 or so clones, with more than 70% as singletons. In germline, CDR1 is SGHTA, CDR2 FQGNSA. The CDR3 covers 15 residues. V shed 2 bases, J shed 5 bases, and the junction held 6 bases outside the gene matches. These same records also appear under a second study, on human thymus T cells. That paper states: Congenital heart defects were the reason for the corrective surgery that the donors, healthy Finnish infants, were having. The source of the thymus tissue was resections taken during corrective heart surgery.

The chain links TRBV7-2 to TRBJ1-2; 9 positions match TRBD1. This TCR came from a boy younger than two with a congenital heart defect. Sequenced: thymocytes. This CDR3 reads CASSLYLGQGYGYTF. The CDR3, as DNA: TGTGCCAGCAGCTTATACCTGGGACAGGGATATGGCTACACCTTC.